This is a list of T cell receptor beta chains from one sample in a study of vaccination and CD4 T cells after COVID-19. The antigens these receptors bind are not known. TCRdb analysed the PCR reads with MiXCR anew, one entry per CDR3 protein. The sample carries about 15,000 distinct CDR3 sequences, about 45% recorded once. Specimen: CD4+ T cells from blood, cultured in vitro. All receptors come from a human donor who had recovered from COVID-19. Both conserved end residues are part of each CDR3. A D gene is named only where the DNA matches it firmly. Rows may omit the clone size; those that give it use once, few, many or a size class.

DNA: TGTGCCAGCAGTTACTCGAAGGGGGAAGCTTTCTTT; CDR3: CASSYSKGEAFF; D: .; V: TRBV6-5; J: TRBJ1-1; size: few
DNA: TGCAGTGTCCCGTCCGAGGGGAACACTGAAGCTTTCTTT; CDR3: CSVPSEGNTEAFF; D: .; V: TRBV20-1; J: TRBJ1-1; size: .
DNA: TGTGCCAGCAGCTTCAGGACTAGCGCGACAGATACGCAGTATTTT; CDR3: CASSFRTSATDTQYF; D: TRBD2; V: TRBV11-2; J: TRBJ2-3; size: .
DNA: TGTGCCATCAGTGAGTCACAGGACTTGAACACTGAAGCTTTCTTT; CDR3: CAISESQDLNTEAFF; D: .; V: TRBV10-3; J: TRBJ1-1; size: few
DNA: TGCGCCAGCAGCTTCGCTGGAACCGGGCAGCCCCAGCATTTT; CDR3: CASSFAGTGQPQHF; D: .; V: TRBV5-1; J: TRBJ1-5; size: .
DNA: TGCAGCGTTTTGAGTGGCAGGGACACTGAAGCTTTCTTT; CDR3: CSVLSGRDTEAFF; D: .; V: TRBV29-1; J: TRBJ1-1; size: .
DNA: TGTGCCAGCAGTCCACTTCTGGGCACCACTGAAGCTTTCTTT; CDR3: CASSPLLGTTEAFF; D: .; V: TRBV12-3/TRBV12-4; J: TRBJ1-1; size: once
DNA: TGTGCCAGCAGAGTCCGAGTGAGCAGCTCCTACAATGAGCAGTTCTTC; CDR3: CASRVRVSSSYNEQFF; D: .; V: TRBV2; J: TRBJ2-1; size: .
DNA: TGTGCCAGCAGCTTAGCCGGCGGGGGAGTTGTGTTTTTT; CDR3: CASSLAGGGVVFF; D: .; V: TRBV7-8; J: TRBJ1-4; size: .
DNA: TGTGCCAGCAGTCGACTTGGGAGAGCTTCAACTAATGAAAAACTGTTTTTT; CDR3: CASSRLGRASTNEKLFF; D: .; V: TRBV25-1; J: TRBJ1-4; size: .
DNA: TGTGCCAGCAGCCGGCTACAGAGGAACACTGAAGCTTTCTTT; CDR3: CASSRLQRNTEAFF; D: .; V: TRBV12-3/TRBV12-4; J: TRBJ1-1; size: .
DNA: TGTGCCAGCAGTGAATCTGGGGGGGTAGGGAACTATGGCTACACCTTC; CDR3: CASSESGGVGNYGYTF; D: .; V: TRBV25-1; J: TRBJ1-2; size: .
DNA: TGCAGCGTCACGAGGTGGACAGGGGAAGCTACCCAGTACTTC; CDR3: CSVTRWTGEATQYF; D: TRBD1; V: TRBV29-1; J: TRBJ2-5; size: .
DNA: TGTGCCAGCAGCAAGGACAGAAGGGCCTATAATTCACCCCTCCACTTT; CDR3: CASSKDRRAYNSPLHF; D: .; V: TRBV7-2; J: TRBJ1-6; size: .
DNA: TGTGCCAGCAGCTTGCGAGGACTTAACTATGGCTACACCTTC; CDR3: CASSLRGLNYGYTF; D: .; V: TRBV5-6; J: TRBJ1-2; size: .
DNA: TGTGCCAGCAAACTACCGGCGGGAGGCAATGAGCAGTTCTTC; CDR3: CASKLPAGGNEQFF; D: TRBD2; V: TRBV6-1; J: TRBJ2-1; size: few
DNA: TGCGCCAGCAGCCCTCCGGGACAGAACTATGGCTACACCTTC; CDR3: CASSPPGQNYGYTF; D: TRBD1; V: TRBV5-1; J: TRBJ1-2; size: once
DNA: TGTGCCAGCAGCGCGTACAGGGGTGAAGCTTTCTTT; CDR3: CASSAYRGEAFF; D: TRBD1; V: TRBV7-6; J: TRBJ1-1; size: few
DNA: TGTGCCAGCAGTGAAGATAGCGCCAACACCGGGGAGCTGTTTTTT; CDR3: CASSEDSANTGELFF; D: .; V: TRBV2; J: TRBJ2-2; size: few
DNA: TGTGCCAGCGGACTAGAGAACACCGGGGAGCTGTTTTTT; CDR3: CASGLENTGELFF; D: TRBD2; V: TRBV2; J: TRBJ2-2; size: .
DNA: TGTGCCAGCAGCTTTACCGACGGAACAGGGGGCACTGAAGCTTTCTTT; CDR3: CASSFTDGTGGTEAFF; D: TRBD1; V: TRBV27; J: TRBJ1-1; size: .
DNA: TGTGCCAGCAGCTTACGTCGGCAATCGAACACTGAAGCTTTCTTT; CDR3: CASSLRRQSNTEAFF; D: .; V: TRBV7-2; J: TRBJ1-1; size: few
DNA: TGCAGTGCCCTCTTCCTTACAGGGGAGGGCAATCAGCCCCAGCATTTT; CDR3: CSALFLTGEGNQPQHF; D: TRBD1; V: TRBV20-1; J: TRBJ1-5; size: .
DNA: TGTGCTAGTGGTTTGGGTCAGGGGGCAGAATATGGCTACACCTTC; CDR3: CASGLGQGAEYGYTF; D: TRBD1; V: TRBV12-5; J: TRBJ1-2; size: .
DNA: TGTGCCAGTAGTATAGTTTTCGGGTATGGCTACACCTTC; CDR3: CASSIVFGYGYTF; D: .; V: TRBV19; J: TRBJ1-2; size: few
DNA: TGTGCCACCAGCAGAGGGGACAGGGTAGGCGGTCAGCCCCAGCATTTT; CDR3: CATSRGDRVGGQPQHF; D: TRBD1; V: TRBV15; J: TRBJ1-5; size: .
DNA: TGCGCCAGCAGCTTGGCCCCCTCCAACTACAATGAGCAGTTCTTC; CDR3: CASSLAPSNYNEQFF; D: .; V: TRBV5-1; J: TRBJ2-1; size: .
DNA: TGTGCCAGCAGTTACTCGGCGTCTAGCGGGGGGAATACGCAGTATTTT; CDR3: CASSYSASSGGNTQYF; D: TRBD2; V: TRBV6-5; J: TRBJ2-3; size: few
DNA: TGTGCCAGCAGTTTACTTGGTGGGTCGGGAGCTTTCTTT; CDR3: CASSLLGGSGAFF; D: .; V: TRBV12-3/TRBV12-4; J: TRBJ1-1; size: .
DNA: TGTGCCAGCAGCTCGACGGGACAGGCATACGAGCAGTACTTC; CDR3: CASSSTGQAYEQYF; D: TRBD1; V: TRBV7-8; J: TRBJ2-7; size: .
DNA: TGTGCCAGCAGCTCGTCGGAATCATCCCCCCAGCATTTT; CDR3: CASSSSESSPQHF; D: .; V: TRBV7-9; J: TRBJ1-5; size: .
DNA: TGTGCCAGTAGCCCTAGCGGGGGCGTTGAAAAACTGTTTTTT; CDR3: CASSPSGGVEKLFF; D: .; V: TRBV19; J: TRBJ1-4; size: once
DNA: TGTGCCAGCAGTTTTTACGGGGTGAACACTGAAGCTTTCTTT; CDR3: CASSFYGVNTEAFF; D: .; V: TRBV27; J: TRBJ1-1; size: .
DNA: TGTGCCACCAGCAGAGGAACAGGGGGAGGCACAGATACGCAGTATTTT; CDR3: CATSRGTGGGTDTQYF; D: TRBD1; V: TRBV15; J: TRBJ2-3; size: once
DNA: TGTGCCAGCAACATAAGATCGGGACAGAGAGAGACCCAGTACTTC; CDR3: CASNIRSGQRETQYF; D: TRBD1; V: TRBV5-4; J: TRBJ2-5; size: .
DNA: TGTGCCAGCAGTGACAGGGGTACGCAGTATTTT; CDR3: CASSDRGTQYF; D: .; V: TRBV6-1; J: TRBJ2-3; size: few
DNA: TGTGCCAGCAGTGAATATGTAACTAGTTTACGGCAGTTCTTC; CDR3: CASSEYVTSLRQFF; D: .; V: TRBV2; J: TRBJ2-1; size: large
DNA: TGTGCCAGCAGACGATCAGGAGCCACTGAAGCTTTCTTT; CDR3: CASRRSGATEAFF; D: .; V: TRBV27; J: TRBJ1-1; size: .
DNA: TGTGCCACCAGTGACCCGGGACAGGGGGATGGCTACACCTTC; CDR3: CATSDPGQGDGYTF; D: TRBD1; V: TRBV24-1; J: TRBJ1-2; size: large
DNA: TGTGCCAGCAATCGCCGGGACAGGGGACTTCACAACACTGAAGCTTTCTTT; CDR3: CASNRRDRGLHNTEAFF; D: TRBD1; V: TRBV6-1; J: TRBJ1-1; size: few
DNA: TGCAGCGTTCTCGGGGGCCGCCAAATTATGACCCAGTACTTC; CDR3: CSVLGGRQIMTQYF; D: .; V: TRBV29-1; J: TRBJ2-5; size: .
DNA: TGCGCCAGCAGCTTGGTTGGGCCCACGAACACAGATACGCAGTATTTT; CDR3: CASSLVGPTNTDTQYF; D: .; V: TRBV5-1; J: TRBJ2-3; size: .
DNA: TGTGCCAGCAGCTTCCGAACTGGGGGATACGAGCAGTACTTC; CDR3: CASSFRTGGYEQYF; D: .; V: TRBV5-4; J: TRBJ2-7; size: .
DNA: TGCAGTGCTACCGCGATTTTGCTCCTCAATGAGCAGTTCTTC; CDR3: CSATAILLLNEQFF; D: .; V: TRBV20-1; J: TRBJ2-1; size: few
DNA: TGTGCCAGCAGTTACTCGGGGGCCTACGAGCAGTACTTC; CDR3: CASSYSGAYEQYF; D: .; V: TRBV6-5; J: TRBJ2-7; size: .
DNA: TGTGCCAGCAGGGGGCAGAACTCTGGAAACACCATATATTTT; CDR3: CASRGQNSGNTIYF; D: .; V: TRBV6-1; J: TRBJ1-3; size: few
DNA: TGTGCCAGCAGTTACTGGATTGGGGCCAACGTCCTGACTTTC; CDR3: CASSYWIGANVLTF; D: .; V: TRBV6-2/TRBV6-3; J: TRBJ2-6; size: .
DNA: TGTGCCAGCAGTGAAGAGGCAGTTGCCACTGAAGCTTTCTTT; CDR3: CASSEEAVATEAFF; D: .; V: TRBV2; J: TRBJ1-1; size: .
DNA: TGTGCCAGCAGTTTTTGGCAGGGTAATTCACCCCTCCACTTT; CDR3: CASSFWQGNSPLHF; D: .; V: TRBV6-5; J: TRBJ1-6; size: .
DNA: TGCGCCAGCAGCCAAGATAAAGGGACAGTCCTCACTGAAGCTTTCTTT; CDR3: CASSQDKGTVLTEAFF; D: TRBD1; V: TRBV4-3; J: TRBJ1-1; size: few
DNA: TGTGCCTCAATTAAGACGGGTCAAGAGACCCAGTACTTC; CDR3: CASIKTGQETQYF; D: .; V: TRBV30; J: TRBJ2-5; size: few